This T cell receptor (beta chain) was sequenced for a study of blood T cells in healthy people across ages (dated by TCRdb to 2013 to 2016). Looking at the study overall: In model experiments, roughly one uniquely barcoded TCR beta cDNA molecule per two T cells was captured by template switching. To avoid experimental bias, donors of different ages were randomly spread across the sequencing lanes. The donors were split into four age groups: young (average about 15 years), middle-aged (about 40), aged (62) and long-lived (approximately 80). Two additional independent replicas of 1 million unique cDNA reads from the same blood draw were analyzed for two donors (one aged 18 to 29 and one aged 80 or older). Using deep sequencing normalized with unique cDNA molecular identifiers, the study measured how TCR beta repertoire diversity changes with age.

In regard to this clonotype: Its antigen is still unknown. No base-level quality is on record; no much larger clone is a single base apart.

The donors were a few dozen Caucasian individuals from Russia, aged about 6 to 95 years, who were systemically healthy. Each donor gave around 9.5 milliliters of peripheral blood, collected into EDTA-treated Vacutainer tubes. PBMCs were isolated by Ficoll-Paque density-gradient centrifugation, with at least 6 million obtained per sample. Trizol reagent was used to extract total RNA from the PBMCs, yielding at least 6 micrograms per sample. For every donor, flow cytometry on a PBMC aliquot measured the percentage of naive CD45RAhigh/CD27high T cells. The library relied on 5' RACE. A second about 7 to 12 cycle PCR used a sample-barcoded 5' primer and a J-beta primer mix. A template-switch 5' adaptor carrying 12 random nucleotides introduced a unique molecular identifier onto each TCR beta cDNA molecule. Each sample yielded at least 3 million CDR3-containing paired-end reads. The Mint cDNA synthesis kit, primed by a TRBC-specific oligonucleotide, was used to synthesize first-strand cDNA from all RNA. After uracil-DNA glycosylase treatment, a first 18-cycle PCR used universal primers M1SS and BC2_uni_R on all cDNA. Per the original workflow: For normalization, 1 million high-quality reads were randomly selected from each sample, with every read carrying a distinct molecular identifier. Reads sharing molecular identifiers were discarded rather than binned into consensus sequences. MiTCR, set to a Q25 quality threshold and the strictest error-elimination algorithm, was used for CDR3 identification, clonotype clustering and error correction. A nonparametric unseen species model with Euler transformation was used to estimate lower-bound total TCR beta diversity. Using fastp trimming at Q25 and MiXCR clonotype assembly, TCRdb reanalyzed the public sequencing data and kept in-frame beta chains. Rows are combined by CDR3 protein, so each entry shows the most common genes and DNA. The V and J calls were not made by the authors but by TCRdb's processing. Here the sample has roughly 1.9 million distinct CDR3 sequences; roughly 43% occur a single time. The ten largest clones add up to 23% of the sample.

The CDR3 sequence holds 16 residues, the cysteine and phenylalanine included. Left in the record is the CDR3 DNA by itself, 48 bases read in frame from the first base. V has 2 bases trimmed and J has 4 bases trimmed; junction bases matching no gene number 7. Taken from the germline V gene, the CDR1 and CDR2 loops are ENHRY and SYGVKD. Overall study results and their limits: Estimates of total diversity based on one million sequenced T cells were considered lower bounds and underestimates. Compared with the aged group, the long-lived group had more naive CD4+ T cells, fewer expanded clones and increased TCR diversity, suggesting age selection. Because profiling used bulk unsorted PBMCs, naive and antigen-experienced compartments could not be compared conclusively. A strong correlation was found between observed TCR beta diversity and the percentage of naive T cells measured by flow cytometry. Observed TCR beta diversity per million T cells fell roughly linearly with age, and a significant reduction was already apparent by age around 36. Because the CMV infection status of the donors was unknown, age-related changes in expanded clonotypes may potentially have been confounded.

The clonotype was recovered from a human donor in good health. The chain uses TRBV10-3 and TRBJ2-1; TRBD1 matches 8 bases in the middle. Sequenced: blood. The bases are TGTGCCATCAGTGAGACCTACAGGGGGGATTACAATGAGCAGTTCTTC. It translates as CAISETYRGDYNEQFF.